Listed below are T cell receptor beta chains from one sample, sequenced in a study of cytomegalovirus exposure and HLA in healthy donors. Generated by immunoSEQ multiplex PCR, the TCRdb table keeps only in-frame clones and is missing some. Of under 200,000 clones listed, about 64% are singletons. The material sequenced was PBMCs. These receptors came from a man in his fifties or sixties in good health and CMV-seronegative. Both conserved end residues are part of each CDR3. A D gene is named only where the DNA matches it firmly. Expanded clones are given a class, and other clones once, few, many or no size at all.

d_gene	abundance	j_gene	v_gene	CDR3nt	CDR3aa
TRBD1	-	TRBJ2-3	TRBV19	TGTGCCAGTAGTACCATCACAGGGGGCGTTAGCACAGATACGCAGTATTTT	CASSTITGGVSTDTQYF
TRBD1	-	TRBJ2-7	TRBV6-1	TGTGCCACCCGACAGGGGGCGCTTATAGAAGAGCAGTACTTC	CATRQGALIEEQYF
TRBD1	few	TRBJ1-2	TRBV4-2	TGTGCCAGCAGCCAAGATATTGGGACAGGTAACTATGGCTACACCTTC	CASSQDIGTGNYGYTF
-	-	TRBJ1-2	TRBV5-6	TGTGCCAGCAGCTTGGATGGAGACGGCTTATATGGCTACACCTTC	CASSLDGDGLYGYTF
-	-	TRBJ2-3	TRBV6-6	TGTGCCAGCAGCATCAGGGGAACCACAGATACGCAGTATTTT	CASSIRGTTDTQYF
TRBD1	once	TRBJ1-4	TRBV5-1	TGCGCCAGCAGCTGGACAGGGATAAGAGAAAAACTGTTTTTT	CASSWTGIREKLFF
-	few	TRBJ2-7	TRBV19	TGTGCCAGTAGGCGCGACAGATACGAGCAGTACTTC	CASRRDRYEQYF
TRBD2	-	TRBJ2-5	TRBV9	TGTGCCAGCAGCGCTAGCGGGGACACGGGGACCCAGTACTTC	CASSASGDTGTQYF
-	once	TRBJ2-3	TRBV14	TGTGCCAGCAGCCCCTTCCTAGCCCTTACAGATACGCAGTATTTT	CASSPFLALTDTQYF
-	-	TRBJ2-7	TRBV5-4	TGTGCCAGCAGCGTTGTTTTGGGGAGCTCCTACGAGCAGTACTTC	CASSVVLGSSYEQYF
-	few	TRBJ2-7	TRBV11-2	TGTGCCAGCAGCTCGATCGCGGGGACCTACGAGCAGTACTTC	CASSSIAGTYEQYF
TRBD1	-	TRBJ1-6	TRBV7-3	TGTGCCAGCAGCCTCCTACCGGGACAGAATAATTCACCCCTCCACTTT	CASSLLPGQNNSPLHF
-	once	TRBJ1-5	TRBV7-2	TGTGCCAGCAGCTTACAGGGTTGGGGTCAGCCCCAGCATTTT	CASSLQGWGQPQHF
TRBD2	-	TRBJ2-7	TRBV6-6	TGTGCCAGCAGTTCTAGCGGGGGAGAGTACGAGCAGTACTTC	CASSSSGGEYEQYF
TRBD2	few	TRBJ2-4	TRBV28	TGTGCCAGCAGGTTATCGGGCGGGGGGGCCAAAAACATTCAGTACTTC	CASRLSGGGAKNIQYF
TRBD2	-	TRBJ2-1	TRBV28	TGTGCCAGCAGTTTGGGCGGGGGGTACAATGAGCAGTTCTTC	CASSLGGGYNEQFF
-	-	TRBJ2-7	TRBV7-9	TGTGCCAGCAGGCAGGGGTCCTACGAGCAGTACTTC	CASRQGSYEQYF
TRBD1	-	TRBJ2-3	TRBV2	TGTGCCAGCAGTGAGGGCAGGGGGCGGTCAGATACGCAGTATTTT	CASSEGRGRSDTQYF
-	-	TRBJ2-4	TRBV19	TGTGCCAGTAGTATAGGGGGGCGAAAGGTAAGGCCCAAAAACATTCAGTACTTC	CASSIGGRKVRPKNIQYF
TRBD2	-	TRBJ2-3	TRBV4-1	TGCGCCAGCAGCCCGCGGGGGGGCGAGGGCACAGATACGCAGTATTTT	CASSPRGGEGTDTQYF
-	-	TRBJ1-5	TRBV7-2	TGTGCCAGCAGCACAGGGACGCTAAATCAGCCCCAGCATTTT	CASSTGTLNQPQHF
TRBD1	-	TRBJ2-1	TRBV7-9	TGTGCCAGCAGCTTATTTGCCGGGACAGGGGTTTTGAATGAGCAGTTCTTC	CASSLFAGTGVLNEQFF
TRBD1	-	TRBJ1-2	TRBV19	TGTGCCAGTAGCCCCCAGACAGGGGTGTTGAACTATGGCTACACCTTC	CASSPQTGVLNYGYTF
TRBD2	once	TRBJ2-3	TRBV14	TGTGCCAGCACCCGGACTAGCCGCACAGATACGCAGTATTTT	CASTRTSRTDTQYF
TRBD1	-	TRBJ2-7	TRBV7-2	TGTGCCAGCAGCTCAGAGGGACAGGCCCTCTACGAGCAGTACTTC	CASSSEGQALYEQYF
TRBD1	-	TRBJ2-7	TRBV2	TGTGCCAGCACCGTAACAGGGGGCCGCAACGAGCAGTACTTC	CASTVTGGRNEQYF
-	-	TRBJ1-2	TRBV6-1	TGTGCCAGCAGTGATACAGCCCCTCCCTATGGCTACACCTTC	CASSDTAPPYGYTF
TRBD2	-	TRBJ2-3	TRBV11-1	TGTGCCAGCAGCTCGTGGACTAGCGGGGCCACAGATACGCAGTATTTT	CASSSWTSGATDTQYF
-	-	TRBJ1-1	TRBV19	TGTGCCAGTAGTATTGTAGGGGATTCTGAAGCTTTCTTT	CASSIVGDSEAFF
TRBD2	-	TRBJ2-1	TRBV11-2	TGTGCCAGCAGCTCGAGTAGCGGGGAGGGTCTCTACAATGAGCAGTTCTTC	CASSSSSGEGLYNEQFF
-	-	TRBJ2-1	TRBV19	TGTGCCAGTATTGGCGCAGGGAAGGGTGAGCAGTTCTTC	CASIGAGKGEQFF
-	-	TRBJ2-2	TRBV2	TGTGCCAGCAGTTTTTACAGGGGGGGAGGGGAGCTGTTTTTT	CASSFYRGGGELFF
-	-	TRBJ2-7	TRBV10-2	TGCGCCAGCCTCTCGGACAGAGTATACGAGCAGTACTTC	CASLSDRVYEQYF
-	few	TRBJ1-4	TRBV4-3	TGCGCCAGCAGCCAAGGACTGCCACCAACTAATGAAAAACTGTTTTTT	CASSQGLPPTNEKLFF
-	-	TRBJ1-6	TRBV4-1	TGCGCCAGCAGCCAAGGCCGGGGAAGCAATTCACCCCTCCACTTT	CASSQGRGSNSPLHF
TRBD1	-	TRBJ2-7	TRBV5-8	TGTGCCAGCAGCTTGGGGACAGGGGGCATGTTCTACGAGCAGTACTTC	CASSLGTGGMFYEQYF
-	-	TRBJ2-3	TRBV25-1	TGTGCCAGCAGTGAATCTCGTCAGCGAGATACGCAGTATTTT	CASSESRQRDTQYF
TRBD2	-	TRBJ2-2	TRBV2	TGTGCCAGCAGCGGGGGGGCTGAGACCGGGGAGCTGTTTTTT	CASSGGAETGELFF
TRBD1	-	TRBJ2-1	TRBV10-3	TGTGCCATCAGTGCCTTGTCGCCGGGACAGGTCTCCTACAATGAGCAGTTCTTC	CAISALSPGQVSYNEQFF
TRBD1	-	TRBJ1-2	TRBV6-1	TGTGCCAGCAGTGGACAGGACAGGTTGAACTATGGCTACACCTTC	CASSGQDRLNYGYTF
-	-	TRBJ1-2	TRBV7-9	TGTGCCAGCAGCTTAGTGTCCAGGGTAAATGGCTACACCTTC	CASSLVSRVNGYTF
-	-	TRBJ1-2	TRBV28	TGTGCCAGCCTAGGGGCTAACTATGGCTACACCTTC	CASLGANYGYTF
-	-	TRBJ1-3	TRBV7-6	TGTGCCAGCAGCTTACTGGGCTCCGGAAACACCATATATTTT	CASSLLGSGNTIYF
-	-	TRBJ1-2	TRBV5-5	TGTGCCAGCAGCTTGGGTACGAGGTCATATGGCTACACCTTC	CASSLGTRSYGYTF
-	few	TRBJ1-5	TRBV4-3	TGCGCCAGCAGCCAAGATACACAGAACAATCAGCCCCAGCATTTT	CASSQDTQNNQPQHF